A single sample is the source of the 10 T cell receptor beta chains below, sequenced in a study of blood T cells in healthy people across ages. PCR was performed a second time for about 7 to 12 cycles using a sample-barcoded 5' primer and a J-beta primer mix. One entry per CDR3 protein, called by TCRdb with MiXCR from the 5' RACE reads. The data show about 780,000 distinct CDR3 sequences, with roughly 60% seen just once and around a quarter held by the top ten. Source material: blood. The receptors here all came from a man aged 25 to 45 in good health.

J is TRBJ2-1 and V is TRBV9; a possible D gene is TRBD2 (7 bases). CDR1 is SGDLS, CDR2 YYNGEE, per germline. Trimming took 0 bases from V and 7 from J, leaving 17 bases between them. This CDR3 contains 16 residues. The CDR3 is CASSVGIRGAVNEQFF. CDR3 nucleotide sequence: TGTGCCAGCAGCGTAGGGATACGGGGGGCTGTAAATGAGCAGTTCTTC.

The table lists this clonotype with a few counts. The chain combines TRBV29-1 with TRBJ2-5, with D perhaps matching TRBD2 (5 bases). Germline V gives CDR1 SQVTM, CDR2 ANQGSEA. Trimming pared 4 bases from V and 5 bases from J, leaving 11 bases between. There are 12 residues in the CDR3. CDR3 sequence reads: CSVASGDETQYF. The CDR3 bases are TGCAGCGTTGCATCCGGGGATGAGACCCAGTACTTC.

This clonotype appeared a few times. CDR3: CAIQLRLAGDTQYF. CDR3 DNA sequence: TGTGCCATCCAACTCCGGCTAGCGGGAGATACGCAGTATTTT. The V and J genes are TRBV10-3 and TRBJ2-3, with 8 bases lining up with TRBD2. The CDR3 runs 14 residues. In germline, CDR1 is ENHRY, CDR2 SYGVKD. The V segment lost 8 bases and the J segment 5 bases; nucleotides outside the gene matches: 9.

This clonotype was seen only a few times. This chain connects TRBV14 to TRBJ2-1; TRBD2 matches at 7 bases. Trimming took 9 bases from V and 0 from J; bases not matched to a gene: 8. Germline V lookup: CDR1 SGHDN, CDR2 FVKESK. This CDR3 spans 15 amino acids. CDR3 sequence (DNA): TGTGCCAGTACCCCCGGCGGGAGCTCCTACAATGAGCAGTTCTTC. Encoded protein: CASTPGGSSYNEQFF. Drawing the rest from reference TRBV14 and TRBJ2-1, the complete variable domain is EAGVTQFPSHSVIEKGQTVTLRCDPISGHDNLYWYRRVMGKEIKFLLHFVKESKQDESGMPNNRFLAERTGGTYSTLKVQPAELEDSGVYFCASTPGGSSYNEQFFGPGTRLTVL.

This rearrangement joins TRBV20-1 to TRBJ2-5, with 10 bases that match TRBD2. TRBJ2-7 explains the end of the DNA better; the J call may be wrong. The CDR3 is 14 residues long. CDR1 is DFQATT and CDR2 is SNEGSKA in the germline V gene (reference sequence). CDR3 region: CSARGSGGVYEQYF. DNA for the CDR3: TGCAGTGCTAGAGGCAGCGGGGGGGTCTACGAGCAGTACTTC.

Only a few counts were recorded for this clonotype. V is TRBV6-5 and J is TRBJ1-1, with unresolved D. Between the trimmed V and J ends, which lost 0 bases and 7 bases, there was a span of 18 bases. The CDR3 runs to 16 residues. Germline loops: CDR1 MNHEY, CDR2 SVGAGI. In DNA form, the CDR3 reads TGTGCCAGCAGTTACTCGATTTCTGGCCTGGGTTTTGAAGCTTTCTTT. Translating it yields CASSYSISGLGFEAFF.

The chain recombines TRBV9 with TRBJ2-1; 8 bases are shared with TRBD1. With V trimmed by 0 bases and J by 7 bases, 9 bases remained unmatched. Per the germline V gene, CDR1 is SGDLS and CDR2 is YYNGEE. The CDR3 is made up of 16 amino acids. This chain's CDR3 is CASSVEEGRGRNEQFF. CDR3 DNA sequence: TGTGCCAGCAGCGTAGAGGAGGGCAGGGGGCGGAATGAGCAGTTCTTC.

The rearrangement uses TRBV30 and TRBJ1-2; D call uncertain. Per the germline V gene, CDR1 is GTSNPN and CDR2 is SVGIG (reference sequence). The CDR3 has 14 amino acids. Trimming shortened V by 2 bases and J by 2 bases, and 12 bases separated the two germline ends. CDR3 in amino acids: CAWSLPTANYGYTF. The DNA for the CDR3 is TGTGCCTGGAGTCTCCCCACAGCGAACTATGGCTACACCTTC.

This clonotype was counted between two and nine times. The rearrangement uses TRBV7-2 and TRBJ2-7, with D possibly TRBD2 on 6 matching bases. Per the germline V gene, CDR1 is SGHTA and CDR2 is FQGNSA. The CDR3 is made up of 15 amino acids. V lost 2 bases, J lost 5 bases, and 16 bases lay in between. CDR3 in DNA: TGTGCCAGCAGCTTAAATGAGGCGGGGAACCACGAGCAGTACTTC. Amino acid sequence: CASSLNEAGNHEQYF.

The table lists this clonotype with a count of one. This rearrangement joins TRBV10-3 to TRBJ2-4; 7 nucleotides align to TRBD1. With the DNA end fitting TRBJ2-7 better, the J assignment may be wrong. The CDR3 is 14 amino acids. The V gene's germline CDR1 is ENHRY and CDR2 SYGVKD. CDR3 nucleotides: TGTGCCATCAATTCAGACAGGGAACTCAACGAGCAGTACTTC. Amino acids: CAINSDRELNEQYF.